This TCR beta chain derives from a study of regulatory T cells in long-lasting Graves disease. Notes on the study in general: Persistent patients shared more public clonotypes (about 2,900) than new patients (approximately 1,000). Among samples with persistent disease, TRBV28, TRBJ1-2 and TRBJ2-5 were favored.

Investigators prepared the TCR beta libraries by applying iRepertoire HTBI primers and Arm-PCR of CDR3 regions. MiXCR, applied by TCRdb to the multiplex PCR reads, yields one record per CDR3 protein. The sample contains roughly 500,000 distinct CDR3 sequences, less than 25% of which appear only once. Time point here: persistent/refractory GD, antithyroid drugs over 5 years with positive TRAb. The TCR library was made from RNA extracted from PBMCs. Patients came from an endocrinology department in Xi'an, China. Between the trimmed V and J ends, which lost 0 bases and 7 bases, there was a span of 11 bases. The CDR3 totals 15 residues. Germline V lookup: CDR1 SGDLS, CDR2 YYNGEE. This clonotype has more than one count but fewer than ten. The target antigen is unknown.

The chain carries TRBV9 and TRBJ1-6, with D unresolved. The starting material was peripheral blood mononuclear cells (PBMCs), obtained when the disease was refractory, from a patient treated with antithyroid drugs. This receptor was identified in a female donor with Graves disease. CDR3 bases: TGTGCCAGCAGCGTAGGGTTTGGAGGAAATTCACCCCTCCACTTT. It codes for CASSVGFGGNSPLHF.